This entry lists 28 T cell receptor beta chains sequenced from one sample in a study of blood T cell repertoires in COVID-19. Profiling relied on immunoSEQ multiplex PCR, and the TCRdb table lists in-frame clones only, not all of them. The sample consists of 150,000 to 200,000 clones, around 82% of them appearing once. Sequenced input: PBMCs or T cells enriched from blood (not recorded which). The origin of the receptors is a woman in her 50s with acute COVID-19.

The chain is built from TRBV10-3 and TRBJ1-3; a possible D gene is TRBD1 (5 bases). Germline CDR1 ENHRY, CDR2 SYGVKD. CDR3 length: 14 amino acids. V was clipped by 6 bases and J by 4 bases, with 13 bases between them. The CDR3 DNA follows: TGTGCCATCAGGGGGCAGACAGACGGAAACACCATATATTTT. Its protein is CAIRGQTDGNTIYF.

This chain joins TRBV2 and TRBJ1-5; 7 bases are shared with TRBD1. With 8 bases clipped from V and 9 bases from J, the junction kept 4 bases outside the gene matches. The CDR3 length is 11 residues. Germline V gene sequence: CDR1 SNHLY, CDR2 FYNNEI. CDR3 bases: TGTGCCAGCTCCCAGGGGGGGCCCCAGCATTTT. The encoded protein is CASSQGGPQHF.

This clone has a single count. Distinct nucleotide sequences in the sample also encode this CDR3. The chain is built from TRBV6-5 and TRBJ1-2; a possible D gene is TRBD1 (6 bases). Germline V lookup: CDR1 MNHEY, CDR2 SVGAGI. The ends were cut back, 0 bases at V and 7 bases at J, with 6 bases in the middle. This CDR3 comprises 12 residues. CDR3 amino acids: CASSYSGGGYTF. The CDR3 DNA is TGTGCCAGCAGTTACTCAGGGGGTGGCTACACCTTC.

The chain uses TRBV5-1 and TRBJ1-1, with a possible D match to TRBD1 (6 bases). Trimming cost V 3 bases and J 4 bases, with 13 bases left between them. The CDR3 covers 14 residues. Germline V lookup: CDR1 SGHRS, CDR2 YFSETQ. The DNA of the CDR3 is TGCGCCAGCAGCTATGACCTCAGGGGCACTGAAGCTTTCTTT. This sequence encodes CASSYDLRGTEAFF.

This clone was observed a handful of times. The chain joins TRBV7-2 to TRBJ1-1; D remains unclear. The CDR3 extends over 13 amino acids. Trimming pared 3 bases from V and 4 bases from J, leaving 9 bases between. The germline gives CDR1 SGHTA, CDR2 FQGNSA. CDR3 region: CASSLYSGTEAFF. The CDR3 region has the DNA TGTGCCAGCAGCTTGTACTCCGGCACTGAAGCTTTCTTT.

The rearrangement uses TRBV28 and TRBJ1-2, with D possibly being TRBD1 (6 bases). CDR1 and CDR2 from the germline V gene are MDHEN and SYDVKM. This CDR3 is built from 13 residues. The V and J ends lost 3 bases and 8 bases respectively, with 13 bases between them. The CDR3 sequence is CASSLGGGQGYTF. As DNA, the CDR3 is TGTGCCAGCAGTTTGGGCGGGGGCCAGGGCTACACCTTC.

The V and J genes are TRBV28 and TRBJ1-4; D unclear. The CDR3 covers 12 residues. Germline CDR1 MDHEN, CDR2 SYDVKM. Deletions cut 3 bases from V and 6 bases from J, with 5 bases between. The CDR3 spells CASSFLYEKLFF. DNA of the CDR3: TGTGCCAGCAGTTTCCTCTATGAAAAACTGTTTTTT.

V and J are TRBV6-1 and TRBJ2-2; TRBD1 matches 7 bases. J was trimmed by 7 bases and V by 2 bases; bases with no gene match: 4. CDR3 length equals 14 residues. CDR1 is MNHNS, CDR2 SASEGT, per germline. For the CDR3, the DNA is TGTGCCAGCAGTGAATTGACAGGGATCGGGGAGCTGTTTTTT. Residues: CASSELTGIGELFF.

The chain is built from TRBV3-1 (or the pseudogene TRBV3-2) and TRBJ2-5; 8 positions match TRBD2. V trimming: 1 base; J trimming: 4 bases; junction bases outside the gene matches: 5. The CDR3 spans 15 residues. The V gene's germline CDR1 is LGHDT and CDR2 YNNKEL (reference sequence). Written as DNA, the CDR3 is TGTGCCAGCAGCCAAGTACTAGCGGCCGTAGAGACCCAGTACTTC. The encoded protein is CASSQVLAAVETQYF.

This clone was seen a single time. The rearrangement uses TRBV23-1 and TRBJ2-2, with 7 nucleotides matching TRBD2. TRBV23-1 is filed as an ORF, its function uncertain. J gave up 6 bases and V 0 bases, and 4 bases lay outside the gene matches. This CDR3 has 15 amino acids. The CDR3 DNA reads TGCGCCAGCAGTCAATCGATTCGGGAGGCCGGGGAGCTGTTTTTT. Its translation: CASSQSIREAGELFF.

This clone was detected only a few times. J is TRBJ1-1 and V is TRBV6-5, with a possible D match to TRBD1 (5 bases). V dropped 8 bases and J dropped 4 bases, with 14 bases sitting between them. From germline, CDR1 is MNHEY and CDR2 SVGAGI. The CDR3 is 13 amino acids. The CDR3 DNA reads as TGTGCCAGCGGTCGGGACGGGAGCACTGAAGCTTTCTTT. Its protein is CASGRDGSTEAFF.

As concerns this clone: Different DNA sequences within this sample yield the same CDR3. The CDR3 DNA is TGTGCCAGCAGCCTGGACAGGGGGTCCTACAATGAGCAGTTCTTC. This codes for CASSLDRGSYNEQFF. The chain has TRBV5-4 and TRBJ2-1, with TRBD1 identical over 10 bases. The CDR3 consists of 15 residues. Germline assignment: CDR1 SGHNT and CDR2 YYREEE (reference sequence). The ends lost 4 bases at V and 1 base at J; junction bases unmatched: 2.

The J gene is TRBJ2-5, the V gene TRBV27, with D possibly matching TRBD1 (6 bases). V shed 0 bases and J shed 6 bases, with 8 bases lying between them. This CDR3 spans 13 amino acids. Per the germline V gene, CDR1 is MNHEY and CDR2 is SMNVEV (reference sequence). CDR3 region: CASSLSRGKTQYF. CDR3 nucleotide sequence: TGTGCCAGCAGTTTATCCAGGGGCAAGACCCAGTACTTC.

The V gene is TRBV19, the J gene TRBJ1-1, with 10 nucleotides matching TRBD1. CDR3 length: 12 residues. The germline V gene has CDR1 LNHDA and CDR2 SQIVND (reference sequence). With V trimmed by 5 bases and J by 6 bases, 0 bases remained unmatched. This CDR3 reads CASSGTGAEAFF. The DNA for the CDR3 is TGTGCCAGTAGTGGGACAGGGGCTGAAGCTTTCTTT.

This clone was observed a handful of times. This rearrangement joins TRBV24-1 to TRBJ2-2; D unresolved. With 0 bases removed from V and 5 bases from J, the gap between germline ends came to 6 bases. The length of the CDR3 is 14 residues. From germline, CDR1 is KGHDR and CDR2 SFDVKD. CDR3: CATSDLQVTGELFF. The CDR3 coding sequence is TGTGCCACCAGTGATTTGCAGGTGACCGGGGAGCTGTTTTTT.

This sequence joins TRBV7-2 and TRBJ1-5, with D maybe TRBD1 (6 bases). The V end was cut by 5 bases, the J end by 5 bases, with 10 bases between. Germline CDR1 is SGHTA and CDR2 is FQGNSA. This CDR3 contains 13 residues. In nucleotides, the CDR3 is TGTGCCAGCAGCCTCACAGGGTATCAGCCCCAGCATTTT. Encoded protein: CASSLTGYQPQHF.

The chain is built from TRBV28 and TRBJ2-6; no clear D. The CDR3 has 15 amino acids. Germline V gives CDR1 MDHEN, CDR2 SYDVKM. V gave up 6 bases and J gave up 0 bases, with 9 bases separating them. The CDR3: CASSPPGSGANVLTF. The CDR3, as DNA: TGTGCCAGCAGCCCCCCCGGCTCTGGGGCCAACGTCCTGACTTTC.

The chain employs TRBV19 and TRBJ1-4; D gene ambiguous. V was shortened by 5 bases and J by 8 bases, with 12 bases between the two germline ends. There are 13 residues in the CDR3. Germline CDR1 reads LNHDA; CDR2 reads SQIVND (reference sequence). CDR3 region: CASSPGEREKLFF. The CDR3 nucleotides read TGTGCCAGTAGTCCCGGGGAACGCGAAAAACTGTTTTTT.

The genes are TRBV5-1 and TRBJ2-5; TRBD1 matches at 10 bases. Losses at the gene ends were 3 bases for V and 4 bases for J; bases not matched to a gene: 6. The length of the CDR3 is 15 residues. CDR1 SGHRS and CDR2 YFSETQ come from the germline V gene. The CDR3 region has the DNA TGCGCCAGCAGCTCGGGGGACAGGGGAGGAGAGACCCAGTACTTC. It translates to CASSSGDRGGETQYF.

V gene TRBV29-1 combines with J gene TRBJ2-2; D is possibly TRBD2 (6 bases). The germline CDR1 and CDR2 sequences are SQVTM and ANQGSEA. The V end lost 5 bases, the J end lost 4 bases, and 23 bases lay between the germline ends. The CDR3 runs to 17 residues. CDR3 in amino acids: CSVRDFRDAGPTGELFF. DNA for the CDR3: TGCAGCGTTCGGGACTTCCGGGACGCGGGCCCCACCGGGGAGCTGTTTTTT.

The chain combines TRBV5-6 with TRBJ1-1; D unresolved. V was clipped by 0 bases and J by 8 bases, with 5 bases between them. This CDR3 has 11 amino acids. Germline values: CDR1 SGHDT, CDR2 YYEEEE. CDR3 sequence (DNA): TGTGCCAGCAGCTTGGCGGTGGAAGCTTTCTTT. Its translation is CASSLAVEAFF.

This clone was seen a few times. The chain recombines TRBV5-1 with TRBJ1-1; 7 positions agree with TRBD1. CDR3 size: 13 residues. J was trimmed by 8 bases and V by 6 bases; bases with no gene match: 10. Germline CDR1 and CDR2: SGHRS and YFSETQ. The CDR3 DNA reads TGCGCCAGCACCCCGAGGGGGGACAGCGAAGCTTTCTTT. Translating gives CASTPRGDSEAFF.

This sequence joins TRBV7-8 and TRBJ1-1, with 9 nucleotides matching TRBD1. The trim removed 1 base at V and 5 bases at J, leaving 5 bases unmatched. This CDR3 has 15 amino acids. Germline CDR1 is SGHVS and CDR2 is FQNEAQ. DNA of the CDR3: TGTGCCAGCAGCTTAGGGACAGGGGCGGCGACTGAAGCTTTCTTT. It encodes CASSLGTGAATEAFF.

The chain uses TRBV11-3 and TRBJ2-3; D perhaps matches TRBD1 (6 bases). Trimming cost V 1 base and J 0 bases, with 17 bases left between them. CDR3 length: 18 amino acids. CDR1 is SGHNT and CDR2 is YENEEA in the germline V gene. This chain's CDR3 is CASSLGISDRFSTDTQYF. The DNA for the CDR3 is TGTGCCAGCAGCTTAGGGATTAGCGACAGGTTCAGCACAGATACGCAGTATTTT.

V gene TRBV5-6 combines with J gene TRBJ2-4; TRBD1 aligns across 8 bases. CDR1 and CDR2 from the germline V gene are SGHDT and YYEEEE. Trimming took 3 bases from V and 7 from J; bases not matched to a gene: 0. CDR3 size: 12 residues. The CDR3 DNA reads TGTGCCAGCAGCTGGGACAGGAACATTCAGTACTTC. It codes for CASSWDRNIQYF.

The chain uses TRBV5-1 and TRBJ2-1, with TRBD2 matching 12 bases. Per germline, CDR1 SGHRS and CDR2 YFSETQ. The trim removed 4 bases at V and 7 bases at J, leaving 9 bases unmatched. CDR3 length: 16 amino acids. Written as DNA, the CDR3 is TGCGCCAGCAGCCCAGAACTAGCGGGGGGCTTGAATGAGCAGTTCTTC. Protein: CASSPELAGGLNEQFF.

A word on this clone: The identical CDR3 is also encoded by other nucleotide sequences in the sample. This chain connects TRBV18 to TRBJ2-5; the D is unclear. V was clipped by 6 bases and J by 4 bases, with 9 bases between them. Germline values: CDR1 KGHSH, CDR2 LQKENI. The CDR3 has 12 amino acids. CDR3 protein: CASSPGGETQYF. The DNA for the CDR3 is TGTGCCAGCTCTCCCGGCGGAGAGACCCAGTACTTC.

The rearrangement joins TRBV5-1 to TRBJ2-5, with a possible D match to TRBD2 (5 bases). The V gene lost 0 bases and the J gene lost 2 bases, with 11 bases spanning the gap. CDR1 and CDR2 from the germline V gene are SGHRS and YFSETQ. The CDR3 sequence is 15 residues long. CDR3: CASSLGLGGQETQYF. CDR3 in DNA: TGCGCCAGCAGCTTGGGGTTGGGCGGGCAAGAGACCCAGTACTTC. The full variable domain, rest sourced from reference TRBV5-1 and TRBJ2-5, is KAGVTQTPRYLIKTRGQQVTLSCSPISGHRSVSWYQQTPGQGLQFLFEYFSETQRNKGNFPGRFSGRQFSNSRSEMNVSTLELGDSALYLCASSLGLGGQETQYFGPGTRLLVL.